This TCR beta chain was captured by sequencing in a study of T cell responses to AZD1222 COVID-19 vaccine. Points on this clone: Its target is not known.

Study-level findings and limits: There were vaccine-associated CD4 TCRs across spike, dominant at 160-218 and 743-854. Repertoires were obtained only post-peak T cell response. Breadth and depth of Spike-specific TCRs rose after two AZD1222 doses. In a largely white British group with more females than males, clonal diversity was possibly underestimated.

Repertoires were generated with immunoSEQ multiplex PCR, while TCRdb's copy carries only in-frame clones and drops some. The sample includes about 130,000 clones, 88% seen only once; the top ten take roughly 6.1%. The CDR3 spans 13 residues. After removal of 6 bases from V and 5 bases from J, the junction contained 5 bases not matched to a gene. Germline V gene data show CDR1 as SQVTM and CDR2 as ANQGSEA. The TCR sequence derives from an adult who received the AZD1222 COVID-19 vaccine. The sample here was peripheral blood, taken 28 days after the second AZD1222 dose. The V and J genes are TRBV29-1 and TRBJ2-3, with 10 nucleotides matching TRBD2. The CDR3 nucleotides are TGCAGCGTCGATAGCGGGGGGATAGATACGCAGTATTTT. Translating gives CSVDSGGIDTQYF.